The rows below give T cell receptor beta chains drawn from one sample of a study of vaccination and CD4 T cells after COVID-19. TCRdb independently ran MiXCR on the PCR reads; one entry per CDR3 protein. The sample contains 20,000 to 30,000 distinct CDR3 sequences, 55% to 70% of which appear only once. Their cognate antigens are unknown. Sequencing was carried out using CD4+ T cells from blood, cultured in vitro. The receptors were sampled from a human donor who had recovered from COVID-19. Each CDR3 is given with its conserved first and last residue. The order of the fields is J gene, clone size, CDR3 length, V gene, D gene, CDR3 protein, CDR3 DNA. A D gene is named only where the DNA matches it firmly. Only part of the rows carry a size: once, few, many, or a class if the clone is expanded.

j_gene: TRBJ1-1
abundance: NA
len: 14
v_gene: TRBV9
d_gene: NA
CDR3aa: CASSVSAGNHEAFF
CDR3nt: TGTGCCAGCAGCGTATCGGCAGGGAATCACGAAGCTTTCTTT

j_gene: TRBJ2-1
abundance: NA
len: 14
v_gene: TRBV2
d_gene: NA
CDR3aa: CASGRGDYGNEQFF
CDR3nt: TGTGCCAGCGGTAGGGGTGATTACGGCAATGAGCAGTTCTTC

j_gene: TRBJ2-5
abundance: NA
len: 17
v_gene: TRBV30
d_gene: TRBD2
CDR3aa: CAWSSGTSGRVEETQYF
CDR3nt: TGTGCCTGGAGTTCCGGGACTAGCGGGAGGGTGGAAGAGACCCAGTACTTC

j_gene: TRBJ2-1
abundance: NA
len: 18
v_gene: TRBV20-1
d_gene: TRBD1
CDR3aa: CSAEPRDRVVRSYNEQFF
CDR3nt: TGCAGTGCCGAACCCCGGGACAGGGTAGTAAGGTCCTACAATGAGCAGTTCTTC

j_gene: TRBJ1-1
abundance: NA
len: 16
v_gene: TRBV10-3
d_gene: TRBD1
CDR3aa: CAISESGTGLNTEAFF
CDR3nt: TGTGCCATCAGTGAGTCGGGGACAGGGTTGAACACTGAAGCTTTCTTT

j_gene: TRBJ1-3
abundance: NA
len: 13
v_gene: TRBV23-1
d_gene: NA
CDR3aa: CAIRPGPGNTIYF
CDR3nt: TGCGCCATCCGACCAGGACCTGGAAACACCATATATTTT

j_gene: TRBJ2-5
abundance: few
len: 15
v_gene: TRBV7-2
d_gene: TRBD2
CDR3aa: CASIHSGRAQETQYF
CDR3nt: TGTGCCAGCATCCACAGCGGGAGGGCCCAAGAGACCCAGTACTTC

j_gene: TRBJ1-2
abundance: NA
len: 14
v_gene: TRBV18
d_gene: NA
CDR3aa: CASSPPATAYGYTF
CDR3nt: TGTGCCAGCTCACCACCGGCGACCGCCTATGGCTACACCTTC

j_gene: TRBJ2-5
abundance: NA
len: 14
v_gene: TRBV11-2
d_gene: NA
CDR3aa: CASSFAGSQETQYF
CDR3nt: TGTGCCAGCAGCTTTGCGGGATCCCAAGAGACCCAGTACTTC

j_gene: TRBJ2-1
abundance: NA
len: 14
v_gene: TRBV11-3
d_gene: NA
CDR3aa: CASSYGGQTNEQFF
CDR3nt: TGTGCCAGCAGCTATGGGGGACAAACCAATGAGCAGTTCTTC